One sample yielded the 16 T cell receptor beta chains listed below, sequenced in a study of T cells and Merkel cell carcinoma outcomes. Clones were read by immunoSEQ multiplex PCR, and TCRdb kept only the in-frame ones, dropping some. The sample holds around 2,000 clones, approximately 89% seen once. Sequences were obtained from tumor tissue from Merkel cell carcinoma. The receptors shown here come from a human donor with Merkel cell carcinoma.

The chain combines TRBV9 with TRBJ1-1, with D unresolved. The CDR3 is 15 amino acids. V lost 0 bases and J 4 bases, leaving 13 bases between the germline ends. Per germline, CDR1 SGDLS and CDR2 YYNGEE. As DNA, the CDR3 is TGTGCCAGCAGCGTAGGGAAAGGGCTCGGCACTGAAGCTTTCTTT. Translation gives CASSVGKGLGTEAFF.

The gene calls are TRBV11-2 and TRBJ1-4; D remains ambiguous. Germline V gene sequence: CDR1 SGHAT, CDR2 FQNNGV. The CDR3 totals 15 residues. V shed 0 bases and J shed 5 bases, with 10 bases lying between them. CDR3 sequence reads: CASSLDLTGNEKLFF. The CDR3 nucleotides read TGTGCCAGCAGCTTAGATCTCACGGGGAATGAAAAACTGTTTTTT.

The chain carries TRBV7-9 and TRBJ1-1; 9 bases map to TRBD1. CDR3 length: 14 amino acids. J lost 1 base, V lost 5 bases, and 2 bases had no gene match. The V gene's germline CDR1 is SEHNR and CDR2 FQNEAQ (reference sequence). The CDR3 bases are TGTGCCAGCAGCGTGGGACAGGGGAACACTGAAGCTTTCTTT. It translates to CASSVGQGNTEAFF.

This clone occurred once. The chain links TRBV13 to TRBJ2-7; 7 nucleotides align to TRBD1. The CDR3 runs to 15 residues. V lost 6 bases to trimming and J lost 3 bases; unmatched junction nucleotides: 11. Germline-derived CDR1 and CDR2 are PRHDT and FYEKMQ (reference sequence). The CDR3 nucleotides are TGTGCCAGCAGGTCGAGGGGACAGAAGGGCTACGAGCAGTACTTC. Translation: CASRSRGQKGYEQYF.

V is TRBV19 and J is TRBJ2-3; D may correspond to TRBD1 or TRBD2 (5 bases each). This CDR3 has 16 residues. CDR1 and CDR2 (germline): LNHDA, SQIVND (reference sequence). V lost 5 bases and J lost 3, with 18 bases in between. DNA for the CDR3: TGTGCCAGTAGTGTCCCCCGGGGCGCAGGTACAGATACGCAGTATTTT. The encoded protein is CASSVPRGAGTDTQYF.

The chain recombines TRBV11-2 with TRBJ1-1; no clear D gene. The germline gives CDR1 SGHAT, CDR2 FQNNGV. CDR3 length: 14 amino acids. With 5 bases removed from V and 7 bases from J, the gap between germline ends came to 17 bases. CDR3 sequence: CASSLNWGDLEAFF. CDR3 DNA sequence: TGTGCCAGCAGCCTAAACTGGGGAGACCTTGAAGCTTTCTTT.

V and J are TRBV7-6 and TRBJ2-1; no firm D call. This CDR3 spans 14 amino acids. From germline, CDR1 is SGHVS and CDR2 FNYEAQ. V was pared by 3 bases and J by 0 bases, with 6 bases between. As DNA, the CDR3 is TGTGCCAGCAGCTTCGAAAGCTCCTACAATGAGCAGTTCTTC. Amino acids: CASSFESSYNEQFF.

This chain links TRBV7-2 with TRBJ2-7; either TRBD1 or TRBD2 may supply D (6 bases each). V lost 3 bases to trimming and J lost 4 bases, with 10 bases between them. Germline CDR1 reads SGHTA; CDR2 reads FQGNSA. This CDR3 has 13 amino acids. This CDR3 reads CASSLGGGYEQYF. As DNA, the CDR3 is TGTGCCAGCAGCTTGGGGGGCGGATACGAGCAGTACTTC.

This clone was picked up a small number of times. The rearrangement joins TRBV27 to TRBJ2-3; TRBD1 or TRBD2 may be the D gene (5 bases each). CDR1 MNHEY and CDR2 SMNVEV come from the germline V gene (reference sequence). This CDR3 comprises 15 residues. Trimming took off 1 base at V and 0 bases at J, with 8 bases between the two ends. The CDR3 nucleotides read TGTGCCAGCAGTTTATACGGGACCAGCACAGATACGCAGTATTTT. Translating it yields CASSLYGTSTDTQYF.

The chain's CDR3 is CASGQTGGNYGYTF. In DNA form, the CDR3 reads TGTGCCAGCGGCCAGACAGGGGGGAACTATGGCTACACCTTC. The gene calls are TRBV6-1 and TRBJ1-2, with 9 bases aligning to TRBD1. Germline V CDR1 and CDR2: MNHNS, SASEGT. The V segment lost 8 bases and the J segment 2 bases; nucleotides outside the gene matches: 6. This CDR3 spans 14 amino acids.

This clone has only a few counts. The CDR3 loop is CASSYPGGTQYF. As DNA, the CDR3 is TGTGCCAGCAGTTATCCCGGGGGCACGCAGTATTTT. V and J are TRBV6-5 and TRBJ2-3; possibly TRBD1 or TRBD2 for D (6 bases each). V was shortened by 3 bases and J by 9 bases, with 10 bases between the two germline ends. CDR1 and CDR2 from the germline V gene are MNHEY and SVGAGI. The CDR3 covers 12 residues.

The chain links TRBV29-1 to TRBJ2-1; 8 bases align to TRBD2. Germline V gene lookup returns CDR1 SQVTM and CDR2 ANQGSEA. This CDR3 is built from 15 residues. The trim removed 4 bases at V and 3 bases at J, leaving 8 bases unmatched. The CDR3 region has the DNA TGCAGCGTTGGGCTCGGTAGCGGGGTCTACAATGAGCAGTTCTTC. Encoded protein: CSVGLGSGVYNEQFF.

The chain combines TRBV18 with TRBJ2-1; 10 bases are a match to TRBD2. Germline CDR1 is KGHSH and CDR2 is LQKENI. V was pared by 5 bases and J by 8 bases, with 3 bases of the junction left unmatched. The CDR3 runs 13 residues. The CDR3 loop is CASSRTSGDEQFF. The DNA for the CDR3 is TGTGCCAGCTCAAGGACTAGCGGCGATGAGCAGTTCTTC.

This sequence joins TRBV28 and TRBJ2-3, with a possible D match to TRBD1 (5 bases). The length of the CDR3 is 15 residues. Trimming took 5 bases from V and 3 from J, leaving 15 bases between them. Germline V gene sequence: CDR1 MDHEN, CDR2 SYDVKM. The CDR3 DNA reads TGTGCCAGCAGTGTCCCCAGGGCAGTGACAGATACGCAGTATTTT. Amino acid sequence: CASSVPRAVTDTQYF.

This clone was seen just once. This rearrangement joins TRBV11-3 to TRBJ1-1; D is unresolved. This CDR3 is 15 amino acids long. Between the trimmed V and J ends, which lost 1 base and 1 base, there was a span of 10 bases. The germline V gene has CDR1 SGHNT and CDR2 YENEEA. CDR3 in DNA: TGTGCCAGCAGCTTAGTTAGGAACGCGAACACTGAAGCTTTCTTT. This encodes CASSLVRNANTEAFF.

The chain has TRBV10-3 and TRBJ2-7; 7 bases line up with TRBD2. The J segment lost 0 bases and the V segment lost 10 bases, leaving 3 bases of the junction unmatched. The CDR3 loop spans 12 amino acids. Germline loops: CDR1 ENHRY, CDR2 SYGVKD. The CDR3 DNA is TGTGCCACCACGGGGGGCTCCTACGAGCAGTACTTC. Residues: CATTGGSYEQYF.